This TCR beta chain came from a study of identical twins. Regarding the study as a whole: Sequences that were out-of-frame, alpha and twin-shared displayed an excess of low generation probability.

Comment on this clonotype: Its antigen is unknown.

From germline, CDR1 is SGHVS and CDR2 FQNEAQ. The CDR3 sequence is 15 residues long. The J segment lost 2 bases and the V segment lost 4 bases, leaving 4 bases of the junction unmatched. Every sampled donor was Caucasian and healthy. Template switching added a universal primer binding site, and final cDNA carried unique molecular identifiers. One entry per CDR3 protein, called by TCRdb with MiXCR from the 5' RACE reads. The data contain about 900,000 distinct CDR3 sequences, over 9% of them singletons. These data were likewise used in another study, on yellow fever vaccine responses in identical twins.

The sequenced sample consisted of PBMCs. V gene TRBV7-8 combines with J gene TRBJ2-2; 7 nucleotides agree with TRBD2. The receptor was derived from a young woman in good health. CDR3 DNA: TGTGCCAGCAGCTCTGGCGGGAGAAACACCGGGGAGCTGTTTTTT. Amino acids: CASSSGGRNTGELFF.